This TCR beta chain was captured in a study of shared clonotypes between healthy human individuals. Sequencing used immunoSEQ multiplex PCR; TCRdb keeps in-frame clones, though not all of them. The profile shows approximately 100,000 clones, about 70% of them singletons. J gave up 6 bases and V 3 bases, and 11 bases lay outside the gene matches. Germline V gives CDR1 LGHNA, CDR2 YNFKEQ. The CDR3 spans 16 residues. This TCR came from a woman in her twenties or thirties in good health. The V and J genes are TRBV4-2 and TRBJ2-7; TRBD2 agrees at 10 bases. Sequences were obtained from memory CD8+ T cells sorted from blood. The subset denotes: CD45RO+ cells pooled with CCR7-negative TemRA cells. The CDR3 nucleotides read TGTGCCAGCAGCCAGGACCATAGCGGGAGGCCAGTCGAGCAGTACTTC. Translating it yields CASSQDHSGRPVEQYF.